Here is one T cell receptor (beta chain) with its context. The sample is drawn from a study of cytomegalovirus exposure and HLA in healthy donors. The germline CDR1 and CDR2 sequences are LGHNA and YSLEER. The CDR3 length is 14 residues. The PCR used 60 Vbeta and 13 Jbeta primers. Using immunoSEQ multiplex PCR, the repertoire was profiled, and TCRdb retains in-frame clones only, with some absent. The profile shows some 96,000 clones, approximately 72% of them singletons. The sample was PBMCs. The chain recombines TRBV4-3 with TRBJ2-5; TRBD1 agrees at 9 bases. The J call may be wrong; the DNA end is better matched by TRBJ2-7. The clonotype originates from a man between 35 and 55 years old in good health and CMV-seropositive. CDR3 loop: CASSRDRGNYEQYF. In DNA, the CDR3 is TGCGCCAGCAGCCGAGACAGGGGGAACTACGAGCAGTACTTC.